The rows below give T cell receptor beta chains drawn from one sample of a study of cytomegalovirus exposure and HLA in healthy donors. Clones were sequenced by immunoSEQ multiplex PCR, and TCRdb holds only the in-frame ones, with some missing. In the table there are under 200,000 clones, roughly four fifths of which are singletons. Input material: PBMCs. These receptors came from a woman aged 30 to 39 in good health and CMV-seropositive. CDR3s include the opening cysteine and the closing phenylalanine or tryptophan. D genes are given only for firm matches. Part of the rows lack a size; the others show once, few, many or a class for expanded clones.

CDR3 protein,CDR3 DNA,D gene,clone size,V gene,J gene
CASSRGQGSHEQYF,TGCGCCAGCAGTAGGGGGCAGGGGAGCCACGAGCAGTACTTC,TRBD1,-,TRBV5-1,TRBJ2-7
CASRGGLDGYTF,TGTGCCAGCCGCGGAGGGCTCGATGGCTACACCTTC,-,-,TRBV18,TRBJ1-2
CASSITGGSYEQYF,TGTGCCAGCTCTATCACGGGTGGGTCCTACGAGCAGTACTTC,-,-,TRBV6-5,TRBJ2-7
CASSLRDRGSEKLFF,TGTGCCAGCAGCTTGCGGGACAGGGGGAGTGAAAAACTGTTTTTT,TRBD1,-,TRBV11-2,TRBJ1-4
CAIGLAEYNEQFF,TGTGCCATCGGACTAGCGGAGTACAATGAGCAGTTCTTC,TRBD2,-,TRBV19,TRBJ2-1
CASSVDGRVPPYEQYF,TGTGCCAGCAGCGTAGACGGCAGGGTCCCTCCCTACGAGCAGTACTTC,-,few,TRBV9,TRBJ2-7
CASSPHMVDIQYF,TGTGCCAGCAGCCCACATATGGTGGACATTCAGTACTTC,-,-,TRBV11-2,TRBJ2-4
CASSLGGDPGNTIYF,TGTGCCAGCAGTTTGGGGGGGGATCCTGGAAACACCATATATTTT,-,-,TRBV28,TRBJ1-3
CASREDRGRGTDTQYF,TGTGCCAGCAGGGAAGACAGGGGGCGAGGGACAGATACGCAGTATTTT,TRBD1,-,TRBV2,TRBJ2-3
CASSPFGIGGYEQYF,TGTGCCAGCAGTCCCTTTGGGATAGGGGGCTACGAGCAGTACTTC,-,-,TRBV27,TRBJ2-7
CASSPTGNSPLHF,TGTGCCAGCTCACCCACGGGTAATTCACCCCTCCACTTT,-,-,TRBV18,TRBJ1-6
CASRGQGNTEAFF,TGCGCCAGCAGGGGACAGGGGAACACTGAAGCTTTCTTT,TRBD1,-,TRBV10-1,TRBJ1-1
CASSLGWGGAHTF,TGTGCCAGCAGCTTAGGGTGGGGGGGTGCCCACACCTTC,-,-,TRBV11-2,TRBJ1-2
CASSFLGQGTEAFF,TGTGCCAGCAGCTTTCTGGGTCAGGGGACTGAAGCTTTCTTT,-,few,TRBV7-9,TRBJ1-1
CASSLSWGTGVYNEQFF,TGTGCCAGCAGTTTATCGTGGGGGACAGGGGTCTACAATGAGCAGTTCTTC,TRBD1,once,TRBV27,TRBJ2-1
CASSLGTGGAWYGYTF,TGTGCCAGCAGTCTCGGGACAGGGGGCGCTTGGTATGGCTACACCTTC,TRBD1,-,TRBV28,TRBJ1-2
CASSLEQGAWETQYF,TGCGCCAGCAGCCTAGAACAGGGGGCATGGGAGACCCAGTACTTC,TRBD1,-,TRBV5-1,TRBJ2-5